Listed here is a single T cell receptor beta chain. TCRdb reprocessed the 5' RACE reads and keeps a single row for each CDR3 protein, giving no DNA. The sample table sets out around 550,000 distinct CDR3 sequences. The data stem from a study of T cells expressing NK-cell markers. Study-wide background: Repertoires of TCR beta were obtained from T cells sorted as CD3+CD56+NKG2C+, CD3+CD56+NKG2C- and CD3+CD56-NKG2C+. Out of eight donors sequenced, seven tested HCMV-seropositive and the remaining one seronegative.

The CDR3 length is 17 residues. The receptor's source is a man aged 18 to 29 in good health. The chain is built from TRBV23-1 and TRBJ2-4; the TCRdb D gene call, TRBD1, has no DNA to confirm it. TRBV23-1 is an ORF, with its function uncertain. Sequencing was carried out using blood T cells: a sorted CD56 or NKG2C T cell subset, CD4+ or CD8+ T cells, or bulk PBMC T cells (not recorded which). This CDR3 reads CASSHHQGQGTKNIQYF.